Listed below are T cell receptor beta chains from one sample, sequenced in a study of cytomegalovirus exposure and HLA in healthy donors. TCRdb's table, derived via immunoSEQ multiplex PCR, lists solely in-frame clones and lacks some. Among 150,000 to 160,000 clones listed, about 74% were seen once. Sequencing was done on a sample of PBMCs. These receptors were taken from a woman aged 40 to 49 in good health and CMV-seronegative. Each CDR3 is given with its conserved first and last residue. Each record gives: D gene, clone size, J gene, V gene, CDR3 protein, CDR3 DNA. D genes are given only for firm matches. Only some rows state a clone size, as once, few, many or a class for expanded clones.

>-|once|TRBJ2-7|TRBV6-1
CASSEELPSYEQYF
TGTGCCAGCAGTGAAGAGCTCCCCTCCTACGAGCAGTACTTC
>-|-|TRBJ2-1|TRBV13
CASSFVSPYNEQFF
TGTGCCAGCAGCTTTGTGTCCCCATACAATGAGCAGTTCTTC
>TRBD1|-|TRBJ1-1|TRBV28
CVVGQDHENTEAFF
TGTGTGGTAGGACAGGACCATGAAAACACTGAAGCTTTCTTT
>TRBD2|-|TRBJ2-1|TRBV30
CAWAPAGGPNEQFF
TGTGCCTGGGCACCGGCGGGAGGGCCTAATGAGCAGTTCTTC
>-|few|TRBJ2-1|TRBV28
CASGSGTSSYNEQFF
TGTGCCAGCGGATCCGGGACAAGCTCCTACAATGAGCAGTTCTTC
>TRBD1|-|TRBJ1-2|TRBV4-1
CASSQILDRVAGYTF
TGCGCCAGCAGCCAGATCCTTGACAGGGTTGCTGGCTACACCTTC
>-|-|TRBJ2-7|TRBV6-1
CASGTFSYEQYF
TGTGCCAGCGGGACTTTCTCCTACGAGCAGTACTTC
>-|-|TRBJ2-4|TRBV27
CASSSYREQYIQYF
TGTGCCAGCAGTTCCTACAGGGAACAATACATTCAGTACTTC
>-|-|TRBJ2-5|TRBV6-1
CASSEMGGETQYF
TGTGCCAGCAGTGAAATGGGAGGAGAGACCCAGTACTTC
>-|-|TRBJ2-3|TRBV6-1
CASSTGTSTDTQYF
TGTGCCAGCAGTACCGGGACTAGCACAGATACGCAGTATTTT
>-|-|TRBJ1-4|TRBV5-1
CASSLTATNEKLFF
TGCGCCAGCAGCTTGACAGCAACTAATGAAAAACTGTTTTTT
>-|-|TRBJ2-3|TRBV7-9
CASSPLGGDTQYF
TGTGCCAGCAGCCCTCTAGGGGGAGATACGCAGTATTTT
>TRBD1|-|TRBJ1-2|TRBV10-3
CAASGQGGYGYTF
TGTGCCGCCTCCGGACAGGGAGGCTATGGCTACACCTTC
>-|-|TRBJ1-5|TRBV5-8
CASSLGQINQPQHF
TGTGCCAGCAGCTTGGGACAGATCAATCAGCCCCAGCATTTT
>-|once|TRBJ1-1|TRBV6-5
CASSYSYRDMNTEAFF
TGTGCCAGCAGTTACTCGTACAGGGATATGAACACTGAAGCTTTCTTT
>-|few|TRBJ2-5|TRBV27
CASSFLGGGSQETQYF
TGTGCCAGCAGTTTTCTGGGCGGGGGCAGCCAAGAGACCCAGTACTTC
>TRBD2|-|TRBJ2-3|TRBV5-1
CASSFGRGGFGDTQYF
TGCGCCAGCAGCTTTGGCCGGGGGGGTTTTGGGGATACGCAGTATTTT
>TRBD2|-|TRBJ2-1|TRBV5-1
CASKGLAGGNEQFF
TGCGCCAGCAAGGGACTAGCGGGAGGTAATGAGCAGTTCTTC
>TRBD2|-|TRBJ2-7|TRBV6-6
CATQLAGPTYEQYF
TGTGCCACCCAGCTAGCGGGCCCCACCTACGAGCAGTACTTC
>TRBD1|-|TRBJ2-1|TRBV19
CASSPDRDEQFF
TGTGCCAGTAGTCCCGACAGGGATGAGCAGTTCTTC
>TRBD1|-|TRBJ2-2|TRBV5-4
CASSRGQGAYTGELFF
TGTGCCAGCAGCAGAGGACAGGGGGCGTACACCGGGGAGCTGTTTTTT
>-|-|TRBJ2-3|TRBV10-2
CASSAAGFSTDTQYF
TGCGCCAGCAGTGCCGCAGGGTTTAGCACAGATACGCAGTATTTT
>-|-|TRBJ2-7|TRBV6-6
CASRGGEGLYEQYF
TGTGCCAGCAGGGGCGGTGAGGGACTCTACGAGCAGTACTTC
>TRBD1|-|TRBJ1-2|TRBV4-1
CASSQDARDRTNYGYTF
TGCGCCAGCAGCCAAGATGCAAGGGACAGGACTAACTATGGCTACACCTTC
>-|-|TRBJ1-1|TRBV2
CAKGVNTEAFF
TGTGCGAAAGGGGTGAACACTGAAGCTTTCTTT
>TRBD2|-|TRBJ2-7|TRBV5-1
CASSLALAGHYEQYF
TGCGCCAGCAGCTTGGCCCTAGCGGGACACTACGAGCAGTACTTC
>TRBD1|-|TRBJ1-5|TRBV7-9
CASSFGSGGESNQPQHF
TGTGCCAGCAGCTTCGGGTCAGGGGGCGAAAGCAATCAGCCCCAGCATTTT
>-|few|TRBJ2-5|TRBV11-1
CASSLLLAAETQYF
TGTGCCAGCAGCTTACTCCTAGCAGCAGAGACCCAGTACTTC
>-|-|TRBJ1-1|TRBV10-3
CATYRDNTEAFF
TGTGCCACCTACAGGGACAACACTGAAGCTTTCTTT
>TRBD1|-|TRBJ2-7|TRBV4-1
CASSHTRGPNYEQYF
TGCGCCAGCAGCCACACCAGGGGGCCTAACTACGAGCAGTACTTC
>TRBD2|-|TRBJ2-3|TRBV10-2
CASSESGGVDTQYF
TGCGCCAGCAGTGAGAGTGGGGGGGTAGATACGCAGTATTTT
>TRBD2|-|TRBJ2-5|TRBV5-4
CASSQRGGGETQYF
TGTGCCAGCAGCCAGCGGGGGGGAGGGGAGACCCAGTACTTC
>-|-|TRBJ1-5|TRBV6-6
CASQLRGGGNQPQHF
TGTGCCAGCCAACTGCGAGGGGGGGGCAATCAGCCCCAGCATTTT
>-|-|TRBJ2-5|TRBV7-9
CASSLALASEETQYF
TGTGCCAGCAGCTTAGCTTTAGCGAGTGAAGAGACCCAGTACTTC
>TRBD1|-|TRBJ1-5|TRBV2
CASSATGPSNQPQHF
TGTGCCAGCAGTGCGACAGGGCCCAGCAATCAGCCCCAGCATTTT
>TRBD1|-|TRBJ1-3|TRBV27
CASSFTGAGNTIYF
TGTGCCAGCAGTTTCACAGGGGCTGGAAACACCATATATTTT
>TRBD1|-|TRBJ1-4|TRBV4-1
CASSQNDRARNEKLFF
TGCGCCAGCAGCCAAAACGACAGGGCCCGGAATGAAAAACTGTTTTTT
>-|-|TRBJ2-3|TRBV9
CASSVPPLATDTQYF
TGTGCCAGCAGCGTACCACCTTTGGCCACAGATACGCAGTATTTT
>-|-|TRBJ2-5|TRBV5-1
CASSSGGHPAQETQYF
TGCGCCAGCAGCTCGGGGGGACACCCTGCCCAAGAGACCCAGTACTTC
>-|-|TRBJ2-6|TRBV5-4
CASSGGPGPGANVLTF
TGTGCCAGCTCTGGCGGGCCGGGTCCTGGGGCCAACGTCCTGACTTTC
>TRBD2|-|TRBJ2-3|TRBV5-1
CASSTRGGLAGVGTDTQYF
TGCGCCAGCAGCACCCGGGGGGGACTAGCGGGAGTAGGCACAGATACGCAGTATTTT
>-|few|TRBJ1-2|TRBV9
CASSASGVPSPNYGYTF
TGTGCCAGCAGCGCGAGCGGGGTCCCTTCTCCAAACTATGGCTACACCTTC
>-|few|TRBJ2-1|TRBV7-8
CASSPTWQGLDNEQFF
TGTGCCAGCAGCCCCACGTGGCAGGGGTTGGACAATGAGCAGTTCTTC
>-|once|TRBJ2-4|TRBV2
CASSREENIQYF
TGTGCCAGCAGCAGGGAAGAAAACATTCAGTACTTC
>TRBD2|once|TRBJ2-1|TRBV7-8
CASDKLAGGLYNEQFF
TGTGCCAGCGATAAACTAGCGGGGGGTCTATACAATGAGCAGTTCTTC
>TRBD1|-|TRBJ1-5|TRBV6-1
CASSVDRVTQPQHF
TGTGCCAGCAGTGTAGACAGGGTTACTCAGCCCCAGCATTTT
>TRBD2|-|TRBJ2-2|TRBV10-3
CAINQGGGGELFF
TGTGCCATCAACCAGGGCGGGGGCGGGGAGCTGTTTTTT
>-|few|TRBJ1-5|TRBV25-1
CASSEGGGAYNQPQHF
TGTGCCAGCAGTGAGGGAGGGGGGGCTTACAATCAGCCCCAGCATTTT
>-|few|TRBJ2-2|TRBV28
CASREGYRDTGELFF
TGTGCCAGCAGGGAGGGTTATCGGGACACCGGGGAGCTGTTTTTT
>-|-|TRBJ1-3|TRBV6-1
CASSGGSGNTIYF
TGTGCCAGCAGTGGAGGATCCGGAAACACCATATATTTT
>TRBD2|few|TRBJ2-3|TRBV11-1
CASSPRAGGQGDTQYF
TGTGCCAGCAGTCCTCGGGCGGGGGGGCAGGGAGATACGCAGTATTTT
>-|-|TRBJ1-2|TRBV7-2
CASSPLFGAGAGYTF
TGTGCCAGCAGCCCTTTATTTGGAGCAGGGGCTGGCTACACCTTC
>TRBD2|-|TRBJ2-7|TRBV6-1
CASSEPGGRFYEQYF
TGTGCCAGCAGTGAACCGGGGGGTCGGTTCTACGAGCAGTACTTC
>TRBD1|few|TRBJ2-5|TRBV2
CASTQGTGGSVRETQYF
TGTGCCAGCACCCAAGGGACAGGGGGCTCGGTCCGGGAGACCCAGTACTTC
>-|-|TRBJ1-1|TRBV5-4
CASSPNGNTEAFF
TGTGCCAGCAGCCCAAACGGTAACACTGAAGCTTTCTTT
>TRBD1|few|TRBJ2-7|TRBV28
CASSSPPGTGGNEQYF
TGTGCCAGCAGTTCCCCACCCGGGACAGGAGGCAACGAGCAGTACTTC
>-|-|TRBJ2-3|TRBV9
CASSVGSGHPQYF
TGTGCCAGCAGCGTAGGATCAGGGCACCCGCAGTATTTT
>TRBD1|-|TRBJ1-1|TRBV5-1
CASSFTGETEAFF
TGCGCCAGCAGCTTCACAGGGGAAACTGAAGCTTTCTTT